This TCR beta chain was recorded in a study of T-cell reconstitution after alpha-beta-depleted transplantation in children. Study results and caveats: Reportedly, alpha-beta T cells present about two months post-transplant originated from several hundred expanded clones of graft origin.

Unique molecular identifiers were incorporated into the prepared TCRbeta library. TCRdb reanalysed the PCR reads using MiXCR and keeps one entry per CDR3 protein. The table lists approximately 1,000,000 distinct CDR3 sequences, less than 30% of them singletons. The germline V gene encodes CDR1 SNHLY and CDR2 FYNNEI. The CDR3 length is 15 residues. The V and J ends lost 8 bases and 3 bases respectively, with 17 bases between them. This clonotype was counted a few times. Its antigen is not known. The receptor was isolated from a boy under two years old who had a stem cell transplant for SCID, so the T cells may come from the graft donor. This sequence joins TRBV2 and TRBJ2-1; D is perhaps TRBD1 or TRBD2 (5 bases each). The sequenced sample was PBMCs, mostly from graft donor cells, obtained 360 days after TCRalphabeta/CD19-depleted stem cell transplant. Here the CDR3 DNA reads TGTGCCAGCGAAGGATCGGGACCAGGCTACAATGAGCAGTTCTTC. It specifies CASEGSGPGYNEQFF.